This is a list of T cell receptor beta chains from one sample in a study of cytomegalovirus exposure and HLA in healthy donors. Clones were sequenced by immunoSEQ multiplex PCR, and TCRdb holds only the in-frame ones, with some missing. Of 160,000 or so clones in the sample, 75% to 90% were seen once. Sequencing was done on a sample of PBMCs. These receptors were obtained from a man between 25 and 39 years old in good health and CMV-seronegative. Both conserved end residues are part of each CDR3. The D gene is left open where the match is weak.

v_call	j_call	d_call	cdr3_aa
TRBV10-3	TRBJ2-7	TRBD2	CAISESTSGSYEQYF
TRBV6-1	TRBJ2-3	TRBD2	CASSENSGGATDTQYF
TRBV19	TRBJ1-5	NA	CASSLRGYSNQPQHF
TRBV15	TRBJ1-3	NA	CATSRGGDRYSGNTIYF
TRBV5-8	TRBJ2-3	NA	CASSSWAGTDTQYF
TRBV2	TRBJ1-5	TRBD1	CASSGDRVEEPQHF
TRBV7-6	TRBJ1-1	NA	CASSTSPFGTEAFF
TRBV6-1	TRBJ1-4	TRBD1	CASSATTGGANEKLFF
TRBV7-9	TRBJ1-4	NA	CASSLQGNEKLFF
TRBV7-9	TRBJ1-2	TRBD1	CASSPSSGQGTSNYGYTF
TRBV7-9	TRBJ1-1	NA	CASSLGSGTEAFF
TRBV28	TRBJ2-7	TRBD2	CASSLWGTSGIYEQYF
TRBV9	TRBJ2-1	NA	CASSVGPAGAVNNEQFF
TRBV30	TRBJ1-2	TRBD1	CAWSVTIGGSRGANYGYTF
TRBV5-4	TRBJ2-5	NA	CASSFGSQETQYF
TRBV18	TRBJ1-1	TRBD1	CASSATGWTEAFF
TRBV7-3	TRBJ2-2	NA	CASSPSAWGENTGELFF
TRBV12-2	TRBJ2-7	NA	CASRLSLAGGYEQYF
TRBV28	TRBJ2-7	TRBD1	CASSYSGQGYEQYF
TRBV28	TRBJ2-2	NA	CASLRRGSATGELFF
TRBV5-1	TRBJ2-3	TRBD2	CASTGDYSTDTQYF
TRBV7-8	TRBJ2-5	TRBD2	CASWGHGAGGLQETQYF